The entry below gives a single T cell receptor (beta chain) sequence along with its context. TCRdb's table, derived via immunoSEQ multiplex PCR, lists solely in-frame clones and lacks some. The profile shows under 90,000 clones, roughly 98% of them singletons. This record belongs to a study of technical replicates of blood from a few donors. Germline CDR1 is MNHEY and CDR2 is SVGAGI. V lost 6 bases to trimming and J lost 0 bases, with 9 bases between them. CDR3 length: 13 amino acids. This TCR was sampled from a human donor in good health. The sequenced sample consisted of T cells isolated from PBMCs. This chain joins TRBV6-5 and TRBJ2-7; no clear D. The CDR3 loop is CASRSYSSYEQYF. CDR3 in DNA: TGTGCCAGCAGGTCCTACAGCTCCTACGAGCAGTACTTC.